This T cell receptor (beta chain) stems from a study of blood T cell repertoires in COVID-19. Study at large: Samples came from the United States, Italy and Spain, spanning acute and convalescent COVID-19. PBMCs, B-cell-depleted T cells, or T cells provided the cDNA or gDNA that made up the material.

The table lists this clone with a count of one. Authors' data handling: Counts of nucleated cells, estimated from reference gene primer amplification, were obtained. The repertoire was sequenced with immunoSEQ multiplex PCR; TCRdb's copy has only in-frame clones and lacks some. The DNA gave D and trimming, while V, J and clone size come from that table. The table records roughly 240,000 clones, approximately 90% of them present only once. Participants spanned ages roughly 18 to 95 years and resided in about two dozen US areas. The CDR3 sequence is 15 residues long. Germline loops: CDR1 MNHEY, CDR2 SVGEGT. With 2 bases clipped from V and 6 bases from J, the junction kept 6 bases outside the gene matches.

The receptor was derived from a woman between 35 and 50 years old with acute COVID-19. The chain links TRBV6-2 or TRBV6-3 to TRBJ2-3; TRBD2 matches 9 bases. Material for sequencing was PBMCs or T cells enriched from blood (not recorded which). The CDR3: CASSYDAGGVDTQYF. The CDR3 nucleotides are TGTGCCAGCAGTTACGATGCGGGAGGGGTGGATACGCAGTATTTT.